The clone carrying this T cell receptor (beta chain) showed up just once. Sequenced by immunoSEQ multiplex PCR; TCRdb stores in-frame clones only, minus some. The repertoire holds some 150,000 clones, with about 84% as singletons. The data originate from a study of blood T cell repertoires in COVID-19. Background on the study: Some COVID-19 samples were acute and others convalescent; all came from the United States, Italy and Spain. PBMCs, B-cell-depleted T cells, or T cells provided the cDNA or gDNA that made up the material.

The V and J ends lost 3 bases and 1 base, in that order; junction bases with no gene match: 5. There are 15 residues in the CDR3. The germline gives CDR1 SGHRS, CDR2 YFSETQ. The J gene is TRBJ2-7, the V gene TRBV5-1; TRBD1 matches 9 bases. This clonotype originated in a woman aged 50 to 60 with acute or convalescent COVID-19. Sample: peripheral blood. Here the CDR3 DNA reads TGCGCCAGCAGCTGGACAGGGGCAACATCCTACGAGCAGTACTTC. This codes for CASSWTGATSYEQYF.